Here is one T cell receptor (beta chain) with its context. Its target is not known. Germline V gives CDR1 MGHRA, CDR2 YSYEKL. The CDR3 consists of 13 residues. The V end was cut by 4 bases, the J end by 8 bases, with 14 bases between. The data were obtained in a study of cytomegalovirus exposure and HLA in healthy donors. Points from the study as a whole: Rare sequences made up most TCRs, while some public TCRs were found in many donors. Altogether, 150 to 200 TCR beta chains were recorded as cytomegalovirus-associated. Reportedly, diagnosis of cytomegalovirus status by the classifier showed high specificity and sensitivity.

From the 120-subject validation cohort, which was separate from the roughly 710-subject first cohort, the donors were drawn. The table came from immunoSEQ multiplex PCR; TCRdb's copy has only in-frame clones and leaves some out. The table lists 120,000 or so clones, about 88% of them singletons. The sequenced sample consisted of PBMCs. The V gene is TRBV4-1, the J gene TRBJ1-2, with D hard to call. The sequence derives from a man between 18 and 35 years old in good health and CMV-seropositive. The CDR3 protein is CASSPSTLKGYTF. The CDR3 nucleotides read TGCGCCAGCAGCCCATCGACTTTGAAGGGCTACACCTTC.